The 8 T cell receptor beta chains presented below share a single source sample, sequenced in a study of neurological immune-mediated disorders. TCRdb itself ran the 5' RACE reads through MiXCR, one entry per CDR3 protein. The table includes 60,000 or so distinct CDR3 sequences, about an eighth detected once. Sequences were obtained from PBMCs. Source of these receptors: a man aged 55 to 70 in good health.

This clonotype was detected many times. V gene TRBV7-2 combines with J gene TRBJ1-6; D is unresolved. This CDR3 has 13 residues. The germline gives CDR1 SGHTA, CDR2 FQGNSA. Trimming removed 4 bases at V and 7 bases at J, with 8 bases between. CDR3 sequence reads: CASSSPENSPLHF. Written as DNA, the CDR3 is TGTGCCAGCAGCTCGCCAGAGAATTCACCCCTCCACTTT.

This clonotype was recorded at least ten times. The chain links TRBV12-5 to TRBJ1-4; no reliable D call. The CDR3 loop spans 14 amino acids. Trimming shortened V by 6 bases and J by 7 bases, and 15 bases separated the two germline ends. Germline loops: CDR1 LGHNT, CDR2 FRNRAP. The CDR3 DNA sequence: TGTGCTAGTGGCCTCTGGGCCTTGGGTGAAAAACTGTTTTTT. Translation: CASGLWALGEKLFF.

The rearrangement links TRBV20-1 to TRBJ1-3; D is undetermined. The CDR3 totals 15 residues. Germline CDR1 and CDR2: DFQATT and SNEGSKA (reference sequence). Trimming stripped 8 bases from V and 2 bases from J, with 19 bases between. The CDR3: CSTLRIGGAGNTIYF. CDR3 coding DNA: TGCAGTACGCTTAGGATCGGCGGGGCTGGAAACACCATATATTTT.

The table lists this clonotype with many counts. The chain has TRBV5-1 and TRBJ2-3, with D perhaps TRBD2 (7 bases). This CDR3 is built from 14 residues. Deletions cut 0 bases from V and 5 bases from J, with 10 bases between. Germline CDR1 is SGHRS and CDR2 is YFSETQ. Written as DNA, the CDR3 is TGCGCCAGCAGCTTGGGCGGGGGACAAGATACGCAGTATTTT. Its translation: CASSLGGGQDTQYF.

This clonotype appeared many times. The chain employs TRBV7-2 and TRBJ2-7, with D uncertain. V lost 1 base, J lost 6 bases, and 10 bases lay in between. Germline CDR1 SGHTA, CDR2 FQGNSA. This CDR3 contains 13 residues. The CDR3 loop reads CASSLGNLGEQYF. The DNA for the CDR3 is TGTGCCAGCAGCTTAGGTAACTTGGGCGAGCAGTACTTC.

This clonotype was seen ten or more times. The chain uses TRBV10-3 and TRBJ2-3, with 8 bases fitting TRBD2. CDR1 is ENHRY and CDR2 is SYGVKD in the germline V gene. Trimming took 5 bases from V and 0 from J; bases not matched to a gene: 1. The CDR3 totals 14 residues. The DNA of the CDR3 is TGTGCCATCAGTTCGGGGGGGAGCACAGATACGCAGTATTTT. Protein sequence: CAISSGGSTDTQYF.

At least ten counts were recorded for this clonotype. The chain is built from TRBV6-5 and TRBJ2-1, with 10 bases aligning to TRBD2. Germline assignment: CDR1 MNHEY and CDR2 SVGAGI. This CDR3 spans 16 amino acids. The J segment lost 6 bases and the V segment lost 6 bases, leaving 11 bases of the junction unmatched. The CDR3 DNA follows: TGTGCCAGCAGGGTCTTTAGCGGGGGGACCCCCAATGAGCAGTTCTTC. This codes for CASRVFSGGTPNEQFF.

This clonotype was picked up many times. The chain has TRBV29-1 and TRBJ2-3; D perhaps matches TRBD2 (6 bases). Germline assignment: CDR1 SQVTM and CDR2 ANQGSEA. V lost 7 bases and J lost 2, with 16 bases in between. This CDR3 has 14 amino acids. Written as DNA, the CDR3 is TGCAGCGCTGTGGGCGGAGGGGACACAGATACGCAGTATTTT. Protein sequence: CSAVGGGDTDTQYF.